This T cell receptor (beta chain) was sequenced in a study of CD8+ T cells in alopecia areata. Overall study findings and caveats: Across lesional scalp, and particularly alopecia totalis/universalis, clonality surpassed that of normal scalp. Scalp sample data also include resident alphabeta T cells from normal skin.

Trimming removed 3 bases from V and 6 bases from J; junction bases left unmatched: 5. Germline CDR1 MNHNS, CDR2 SASEGT. The CDR3 is 14 amino acids. Both peripheral blood and punch biopsies of lesional scalp skin were obtained from patients who had alopecia areata. Sorted out of PBMCs were CD4+ T cells and CD8+ T cells. cDNA reverse transcribed from extracted RNA served as the sequencing template. Produced via immunoSEQ multiplex PCR; TCRdb's table is partial and in-frame only. The sample consists of 150,000 to 200,000 clones, approximately 56% of them appearing once. About this clone: Its target is not known.

The source was CD4+ T cells sorted from blood, collected at week 0. The chain has TRBV6-1 and TRBJ2-3; 8 bases match TRBD2. This TCR came from a human donor with alopecia areata. CDR3 loop: CASSERGASDTQYF. DNA of the CDR3: TGTGCCAGCAGTGAGCGGGGGGCATCTGATACGCAGTATTTT.